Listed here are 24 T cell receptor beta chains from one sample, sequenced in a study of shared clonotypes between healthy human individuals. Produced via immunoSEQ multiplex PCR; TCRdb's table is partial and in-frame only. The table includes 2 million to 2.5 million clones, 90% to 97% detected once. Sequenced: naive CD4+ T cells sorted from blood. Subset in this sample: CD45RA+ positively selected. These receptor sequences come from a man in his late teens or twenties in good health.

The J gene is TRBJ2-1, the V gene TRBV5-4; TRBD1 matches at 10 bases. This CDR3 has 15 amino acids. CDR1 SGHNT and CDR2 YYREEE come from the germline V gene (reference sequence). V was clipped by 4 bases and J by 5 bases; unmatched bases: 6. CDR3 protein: CASSRTGTGDNEQFF. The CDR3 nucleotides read TGTGCCAGCAGCCGGACCGGGACAGGGGACAATGAGCAGTTCTTC.

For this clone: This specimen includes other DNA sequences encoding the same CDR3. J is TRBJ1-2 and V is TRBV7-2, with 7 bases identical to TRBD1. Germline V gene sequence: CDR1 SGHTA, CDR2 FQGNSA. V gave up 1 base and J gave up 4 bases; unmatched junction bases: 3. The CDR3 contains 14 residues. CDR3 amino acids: CASSLGQGSYGYTF. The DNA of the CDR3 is TGTGCCAGCAGCTTAGGACAGGGAAGCTATGGCTACACCTTC.

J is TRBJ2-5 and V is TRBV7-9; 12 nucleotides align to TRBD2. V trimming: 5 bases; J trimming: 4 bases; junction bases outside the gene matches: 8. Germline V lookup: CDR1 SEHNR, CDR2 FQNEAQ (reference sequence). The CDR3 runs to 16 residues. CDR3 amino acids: CASSPNLAGGRETQYF. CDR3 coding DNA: TGTGCCAGCAGCCCAAATCTAGCGGGGGGGCGAGAGACCCAGTACTTC.

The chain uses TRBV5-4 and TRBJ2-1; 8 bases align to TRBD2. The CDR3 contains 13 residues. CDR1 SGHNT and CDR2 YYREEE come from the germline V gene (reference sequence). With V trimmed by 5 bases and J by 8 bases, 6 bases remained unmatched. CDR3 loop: CASRITSGHEQFF. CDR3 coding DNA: TGTGCCAGCAGAATCACTAGCGGCCATGAGCAGTTCTTC.

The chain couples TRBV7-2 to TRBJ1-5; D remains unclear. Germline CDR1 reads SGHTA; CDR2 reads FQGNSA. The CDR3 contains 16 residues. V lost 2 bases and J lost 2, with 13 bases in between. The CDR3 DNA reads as TGTGCCAGCAGCTTACTGGGCCTTGGGGGCAATCAGCCCCAGCATTTT. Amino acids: CASSLLGLGGNQPQHF.

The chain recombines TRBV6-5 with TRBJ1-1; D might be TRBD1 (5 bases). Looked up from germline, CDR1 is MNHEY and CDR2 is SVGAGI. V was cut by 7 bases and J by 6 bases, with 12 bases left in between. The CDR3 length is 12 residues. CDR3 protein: CASTRGEAEAFF. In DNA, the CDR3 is TGTGCCAGCACTCGGGGGGAGGCTGAAGCTTTCTTT.

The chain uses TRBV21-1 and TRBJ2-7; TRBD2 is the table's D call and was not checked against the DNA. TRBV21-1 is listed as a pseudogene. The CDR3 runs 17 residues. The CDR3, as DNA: TGTGCCAGCAGCAAAAGTCCCCCCTGTGGGAGTGTCTACGAGCAGTACTTC. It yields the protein CASSKSPPCGSVYEQYF.

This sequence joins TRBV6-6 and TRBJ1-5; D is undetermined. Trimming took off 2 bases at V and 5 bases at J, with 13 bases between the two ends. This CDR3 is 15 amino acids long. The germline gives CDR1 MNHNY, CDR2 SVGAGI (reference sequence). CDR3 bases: TGTGCCAGCAGTTACAAAAGTGGGTTAGATCAGCCCCAGCATTTT. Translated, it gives CASSYKSGLDQPQHF.

Written as DNA, the CDR3 is TGTGCCAGCACCTCCGCCAGCTCCGGGCTGATCGAGCAGTACTTC. Translating it yields CASTSASSGLIEQYF. The chain employs TRBV28 and TRBJ2-7, with D unclear. V shed 7 bases and J shed 6 bases, with 22 bases lying between them. CDR1 and CDR2 (germline): MDHEN, SYDVKM. This CDR3 has 15 amino acids.

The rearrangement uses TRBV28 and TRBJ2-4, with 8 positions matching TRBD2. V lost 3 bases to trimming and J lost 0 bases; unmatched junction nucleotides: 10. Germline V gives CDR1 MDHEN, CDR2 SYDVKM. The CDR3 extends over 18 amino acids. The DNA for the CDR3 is TGTGCCAGCAGTTTCCGGACTAGCCTATCCCTAGCCAAAAACATTCAGTACTTC. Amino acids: CASSFRTSLSLAKNIQYF.

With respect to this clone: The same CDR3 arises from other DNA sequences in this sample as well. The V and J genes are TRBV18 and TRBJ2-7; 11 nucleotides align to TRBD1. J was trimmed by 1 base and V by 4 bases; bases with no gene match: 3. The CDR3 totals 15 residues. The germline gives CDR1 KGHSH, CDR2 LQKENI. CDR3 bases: TGTGCCAGCTCACTTGGGACAGGGGGATCCTACGAGCAGTACTTC. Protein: CASSLGTGGSYEQYF.

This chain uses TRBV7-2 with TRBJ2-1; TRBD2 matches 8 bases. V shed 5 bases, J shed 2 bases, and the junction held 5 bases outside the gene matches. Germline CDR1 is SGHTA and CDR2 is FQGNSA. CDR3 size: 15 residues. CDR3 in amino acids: CASSRVAGTYNEQFF. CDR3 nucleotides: TGTGCCAGCAGCCGGGTAGCGGGGACCTACAATGAGCAGTTCTTC.

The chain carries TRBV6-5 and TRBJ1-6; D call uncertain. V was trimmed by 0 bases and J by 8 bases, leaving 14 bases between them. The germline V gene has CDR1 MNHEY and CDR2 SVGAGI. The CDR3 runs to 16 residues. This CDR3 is CASSYSRASSYSPLHF. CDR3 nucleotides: TGTGCCAGCAGTTACTCAAGGGCTTCGTCTTATTCACCCCTCCACTTT.

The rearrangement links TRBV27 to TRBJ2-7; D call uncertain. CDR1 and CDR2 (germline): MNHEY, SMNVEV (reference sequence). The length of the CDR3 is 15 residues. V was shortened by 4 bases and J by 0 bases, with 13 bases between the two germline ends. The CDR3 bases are TGTGCCAGCAGTTCTTACACCTACGGCTCCTACGAGCAGTACTTC. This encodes CASSSYTYGSYEQYF.

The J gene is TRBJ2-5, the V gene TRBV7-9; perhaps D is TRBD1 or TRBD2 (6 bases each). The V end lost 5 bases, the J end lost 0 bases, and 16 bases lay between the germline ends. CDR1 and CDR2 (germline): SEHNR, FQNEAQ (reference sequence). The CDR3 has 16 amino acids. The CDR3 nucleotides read TGTGCCAGCAGCCCCCGTAAGGGGGGCAACCAAGAGACCCAGTACTTC. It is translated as CASSPRKGGNQETQYF.

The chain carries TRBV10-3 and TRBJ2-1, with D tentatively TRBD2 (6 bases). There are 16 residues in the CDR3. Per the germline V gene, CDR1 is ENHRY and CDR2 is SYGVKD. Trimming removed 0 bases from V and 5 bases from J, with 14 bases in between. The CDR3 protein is CAISESGGSPHNEQFF. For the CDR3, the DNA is TGTGCCATCAGTGAGTCTGGGGGGAGTCCCCACAATGAGCAGTTCTTC.

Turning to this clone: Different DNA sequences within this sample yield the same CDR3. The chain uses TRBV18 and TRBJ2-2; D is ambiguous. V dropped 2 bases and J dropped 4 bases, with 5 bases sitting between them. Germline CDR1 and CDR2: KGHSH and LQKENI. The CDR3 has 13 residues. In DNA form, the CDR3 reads TGTGCCAGCTCACCAAGTCGCACCGGGGAGCTGTTTTTT. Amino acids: CASSPSRTGELFF.

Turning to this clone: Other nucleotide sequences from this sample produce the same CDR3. CDR3 protein: CSVGQGGSTDTQYF. The CDR3 DNA follows: TGCAGCGTTGGACAGGGGGGGAGCACAGATACGCAGTATTTT. The V call is TRBV29-1, the J call TRBJ2-3, with 9 bases identical to TRBD1. The ends lost 4 bases at V and 0 bases at J; junction bases unmatched: 2. CDR3 length equals 14 residues. Germline-derived CDR1 and CDR2 are SQVTM and ANQGSEA.

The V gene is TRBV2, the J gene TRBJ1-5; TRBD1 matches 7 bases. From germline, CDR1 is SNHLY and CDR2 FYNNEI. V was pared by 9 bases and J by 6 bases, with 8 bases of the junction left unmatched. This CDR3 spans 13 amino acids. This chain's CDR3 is CASGDSVPQPQHF. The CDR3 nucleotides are TGTGCCAGTGGGGACAGCGTCCCTCAGCCCCAGCATTTT.

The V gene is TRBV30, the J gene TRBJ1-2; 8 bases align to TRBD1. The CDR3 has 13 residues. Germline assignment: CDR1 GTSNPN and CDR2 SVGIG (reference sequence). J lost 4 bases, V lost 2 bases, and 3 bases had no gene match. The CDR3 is CAWSSQGGYGYTF. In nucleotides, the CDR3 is TGTGCCTGGAGTTCACAGGGGGGCTATGGCTACACCTTC.

The CDR3 region has the DNA TGTGCCAGCAGCCCACTCGTAGGGGGTACTACCTACGAGCAGTACTTC. It yields the protein CASSPLVGGTTYEQYF. This rearrangement joins TRBV9 to TRBJ2-7; TRBD1 might be the D (6 bases). V was cut by 4 bases and J by 2 bases, with 19 bases left in between. The germline gives CDR1 SGDLS, CDR2 YYNGEE. The CDR3 runs 16 residues.

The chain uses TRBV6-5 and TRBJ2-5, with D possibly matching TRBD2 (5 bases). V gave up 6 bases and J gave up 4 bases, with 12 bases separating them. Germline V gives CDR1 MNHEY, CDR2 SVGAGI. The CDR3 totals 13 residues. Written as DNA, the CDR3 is TGTGCCAGCAGCCTGCTAGCTGGAGAGACCCAGTACTTC. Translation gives CASSLLAGETQYF.

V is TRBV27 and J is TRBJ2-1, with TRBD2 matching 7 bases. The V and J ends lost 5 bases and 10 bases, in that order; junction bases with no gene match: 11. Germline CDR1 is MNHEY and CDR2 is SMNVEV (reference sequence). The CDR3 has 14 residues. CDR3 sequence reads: CASSTRLGTTEQFF. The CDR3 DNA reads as TGTGCCAGCAGTACGCGCCTCGGGACTACCGAGCAGTTCTTC.

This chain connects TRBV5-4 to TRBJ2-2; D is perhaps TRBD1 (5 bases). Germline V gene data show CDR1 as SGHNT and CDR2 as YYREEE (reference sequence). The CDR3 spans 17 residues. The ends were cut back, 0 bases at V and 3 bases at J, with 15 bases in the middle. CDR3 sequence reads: CASSLGPSGADTGELFF. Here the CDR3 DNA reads TGTGCCAGCAGCTTGGGTCCTTCTGGGGCGGACACCGGGGAGCTGTTTTTT.